The 21 T cell receptor beta chains below all came from one sample that was sequenced in a study of cytomegalovirus exposure and HLA in healthy donors. Clones were read by immunoSEQ multiplex PCR, and TCRdb kept only the in-frame ones, dropping some. In the table there are about 180,000 clones, roughly 85% of which are singletons. Sequenced sample: PBMCs. Receptor source: a man aged 18 to 29 in good health and CMV-seropositive.

The chain has TRBV4-2 and TRBJ2-3, with D possibly being TRBD1 (6 bases). With 4 bases removed from V and 0 bases from J, the gap between germline ends came to 11 bases. The CDR3 has 15 residues. CDR1 and CDR2 from the germline V gene are LGHNA and YNFKEQ. CDR3 DNA sequence: TGTGCCAGCAGCCCTACAGGGAGCAGCACAGATACGCAGTATTTT. Translation: CASSPTGSSTDTQYF.

The chain carries TRBV2 and TRBJ2-1; a weak D match, TRBD2 (5 bases). CDR3 size: 14 residues. Looked up from germline, CDR1 is SNHLY and CDR2 is FYNNEI. The ends were cut back, 4 bases at V and 8 bases at J, with 15 bases in the middle. CDR3 coding DNA: TGTGCCAGCAGTGCCCGGACTGGGATCGATGAGCAGTTCTTC. It translates to CASSARTGIDEQFF.

The chain links TRBV7-7 to TRBJ2-5, with D possibly TRBD1 on 6 matching bases. Trimming took off 3 bases at V and 3 bases at J, with 8 bases between the two ends. CDR3 length equals 13 residues. The germline V gene encodes CDR1 SSHAT and CDR2 FNYEAQ (reference sequence). In DNA form, the CDR3 reads TGTGCCAGCAGCTTCAGGACAGAAGAGACCCAGTACTTC. Translating it yields CASSFRTEETQYF.

The chain joins TRBV9 to TRBJ1-5; D gene ambiguous. V shed 0 bases and J shed 4 bases, with 5 bases lying between them. Germline V gene sequence: CDR1 SGDLS, CDR2 YYNGEE. The CDR3 extends over 13 amino acids. This CDR3 is CASSVVPNQPQHF. The CDR3 coding sequence is TGTGCCAGCAGCGTAGTTCCAAATCAGCCCCAGCATTTT.

The V call is TRBV6-5, the J call TRBJ2-7; 11 bases line up with TRBD2. Germline trimming cut 4 bases from V and 7 bases from J; bases unmatched to any gene: 9. This CDR3 is 15 amino acids long. Germline CDR1 reads MNHEY; CDR2 reads SVGAGI. CDR3 residues: CASSSGTSGRTEQYF. The DNA for the CDR3 is TGTGCCAGCAGTTCCGGGACTAGCGGTCGAACTGAGCAGTACTTC.

The rearrangement links TRBV5-1 to TRBJ2-7, with TRBD1 matching 10 bases. Unmatched junction bases numbered 9, after V lost 3 bases and J lost 6 bases. Germline V gives CDR1 SGHRS, CDR2 YFSETQ. The CDR3 has 15 residues. CDR3 loop: CASSSTGTGAVEQYF. CDR3 DNA: TGCGCCAGCAGCTCGACCGGGACAGGGGCCGTCGAGCAGTACTTC.

The rearrangement links TRBV27 to TRBJ2-5; D might be TRBD2 (6 bases). V lost 7 bases and J 9 bases, leaving 15 bases between the germline ends. The length of the CDR3 is 12 residues. Germline V gives CDR1 MNHEY, CDR2 SMNVEV (reference sequence). The CDR3 sequence: CASTGNGEAQYF. CDR3 sequence (DNA): TGTGCCAGCACCGGGAACGGGGAGGCCCAGTACTTC.

V usage is TRBV6-5 and J usage is TRBJ2-3; weak D call: TRBD2 (6 bases). Trimming removed 2 bases from V and 11 bases from J, with 17 bases in between. The CDR3 is 14 residues long. CDR1 is MNHEY, CDR2 SVGAGI, per germline. The CDR3 region has the DNA TGTGCCAGCAGTTACGATGGGGACTCCCATAGGCAGTATTTT. Translating gives CASSYDGDSHRQYF.

The chain employs TRBV5-6 and TRBJ2-6; 7 positions match TRBD1. The germline gives CDR1 SGHDT, CDR2 YYEEEE. The CDR3 is made up of 17 amino acids. After removal of 4 bases from V and 0 bases from J, the junction contained 7 bases not matched to a gene. The CDR3: CASSRRDRLSGANVLTF. The DNA for the CDR3 is TGTGCCAGCAGCCGTCGGGACAGACTCTCTGGGGCCAACGTCCTGACTTTC.

This clone showed up just once. The same CDR3 is also encoded by other DNA sequences in this sample. The rearrangement joins TRBV5-1 to TRBJ1-1, with unresolved D. Germline CDR1 is SGHRS and CDR2 is YFSETQ. Trimming pared 4 bases from V and 5 bases from J, leaving 6 bases between. The CDR3 totals 11 residues. The chain's CDR3 is CASSLGTEAFF. The CDR3 DNA is TGCGCCAGCAGCCTCGGGACTGAAGCTTTCTTT.

The rearrangement uses TRBV7-9 and TRBJ2-1; D possibly corresponds to TRBD2 (7 bases). This CDR3 contains 17 residues. The germline gives CDR1 SEHNR, CDR2 FQNEAQ (reference sequence). Trimming removed 5 bases at V and 4 bases at J, with 21 bases between. For the CDR3, the DNA is TGTGCCAGCAGCCCGGGAAGTGTGGGGGGGCGTTACAATGAGCAGTTCTTC. As protein: CASSPGSVGGRYNEQFF.

V is TRBV7-8 and J is TRBJ2-1, with 9 bases fitting TRBD2. V was clipped by 5 bases and J by 4 bases; unmatched bases: 9. The length of the CDR3 is 16 residues. In germline, CDR1 is SGHVS, CDR2 FQNEAQ. The DNA of the CDR3 is TGTGCCAGCAGCCCGGCTAGCGGGGATACGTACAATGAGCAGTTCTTC. Encoded protein: CASSPASGDTYNEQFF.

This rearrangement joins TRBV19 to TRBJ2-2, with D perhaps matching TRBD1 (6 bases). Germline V gene sequence: CDR1 LNHDA, CDR2 SQIVND (reference sequence). Trimming removed 7 bases at V and 2 bases at J, with 11 bases between. The CDR3 length is 14 residues. The chain's CDR3 is CASTDRLNTGELFF. The CDR3 DNA is TGTGCCAGTACCGACAGGTTAAACACCGGGGAGCTGTTTTTT.

This clone was found once. This rearrangement joins TRBV11-2 to TRBJ2-1; 11 bases are a match to TRBD2. Trimming cost V 5 bases and J 7 bases; bases outside gene matches: 7. CDR3 length equals 15 residues. Germline values: CDR1 SGHAT, CDR2 FQNNGV. The CDR3 DNA is TGTGCCAGCAGCCCCTTAGCGGGAGGGTGGAATGAGCAGTTCTTC. Protein product: CASSPLAGGWNEQFF.

This chain connects TRBV7-9 to TRBJ1-4, with 7 bases lining up with TRBD1. Germline CDR1 and CDR2: SEHNR and FQNEAQ (reference sequence). The length of the CDR3 is 14 residues. The J segment lost 8 bases and the V segment lost 3 bases, leaving 6 bases of the junction unmatched. In nucleotides, the CDR3 is TGTGCCAGCAGCTTTACAGGGGTCGACGAAAAACTGTTTTTT. It codes for CASSFTGVDEKLFF.

This clone turned up a few times. Written as DNA, the CDR3 is TGTGCCAGCAGCCAACAGGGGGCCTACGGCTACACCTTC. It specifies CASSQQGAYGYTF. V and J are TRBV14 and TRBJ1-2; 8 nucleotides match TRBD1. Losses at the gene ends were 2 bases for V and 8 bases for J; bases not matched to a gene: 4. The CDR3 extends over 13 amino acids. The germline gives CDR1 SGHDN, CDR2 FVKESK.

V is TRBV19 and J is TRBJ2-2; 11 bases match TRBD2. The CDR3 contains 17 residues. Per germline, CDR1 LNHDA and CDR2 SQIVND (reference sequence). V shed 6 bases, J shed 2 bases, and the junction held 8 bases outside the gene matches. CDR3 nucleotide sequence: TGTGCCAGTAGCCTCGGGACTAGCGGATTCAACACCGGGGAGCTGTTTTTT. Translated, it gives CASSLGTSGFNTGELFF.

The V call is TRBV5-1, the J call TRBJ1-2; D remains unclear. Germline lookup yields CDR1 SGHRS and CDR2 YFSETQ. Trimming left V 4 bases short and J 4 bases short, with 11 bases between. This CDR3 has 13 residues. The CDR3 DNA follows: TGCGCCAGCAGCGACACACCTTTCTATGGCTACACCTTC. Encoded protein: CASSDTPFYGYTF.

The V gene is TRBV5-1, the J gene TRBJ2-5, with 7 bases that match TRBD2. Germline V lookup: CDR1 SGHRS, CDR2 YFSETQ. The junction had 8 bases not matched to a gene; V was cut back by 4 bases and J by 2 bases. The CDR3 runs 15 residues. The CDR3 bases are TGCGCCAGCAGCCCTACAGCGGGAACGCAAGAGACCCAGTACTTC. Its translation is CASSPTAGTQETQYF.

This sequence joins TRBV6-1 and TRBJ2-5; TRBD1 is a possible D gene (8 bases). Germline V gene data show CDR1 as MNHNS and CDR2 as SASEGT. Trimming stripped 6 bases from V and 5 bases from J, with 16 bases between. The CDR3 is 14 amino acids. Here the CDR3 DNA reads TGTGCCAGCAGAGACAGGGGAGGGCTTGAGACCCAGTACTTC. Protein sequence: CASRDRGGLETQYF.

Note on this clone: The same CDR3 arises from other DNA sequences in this sample as well. This chain uses TRBV2 with TRBJ1-1; 10 bases fit TRBD1. Germline-derived CDR1 and CDR2 are SNHLY and FYNNEI. The CDR3 sequence is 13 residues long. Losses at the gene ends were 4 bases for V and 5 bases for J; bases not matched to a gene: 1. CDR3 region: CASSGTGGTEAFF. In DNA, the CDR3 is TGTGCCAGCAGTGGGACAGGGGGGACTGAAGCTTTCTTT.